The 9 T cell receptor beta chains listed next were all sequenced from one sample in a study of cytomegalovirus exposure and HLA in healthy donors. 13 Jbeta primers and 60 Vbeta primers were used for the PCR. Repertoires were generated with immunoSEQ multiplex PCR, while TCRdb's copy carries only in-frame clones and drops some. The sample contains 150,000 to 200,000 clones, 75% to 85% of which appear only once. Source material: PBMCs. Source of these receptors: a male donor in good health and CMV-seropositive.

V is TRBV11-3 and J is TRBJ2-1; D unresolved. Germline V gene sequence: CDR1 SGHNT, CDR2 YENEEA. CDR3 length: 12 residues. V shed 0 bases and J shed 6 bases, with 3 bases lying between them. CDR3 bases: TGTGCCAGCAGCTTAGATCTCAATGAGCAGTTCTTC. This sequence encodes CASSLDLNEQFF.

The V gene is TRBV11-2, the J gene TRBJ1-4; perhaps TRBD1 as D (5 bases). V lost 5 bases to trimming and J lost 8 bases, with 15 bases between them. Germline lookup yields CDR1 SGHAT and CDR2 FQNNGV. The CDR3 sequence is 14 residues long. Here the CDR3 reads CASSPGQGGEKLFF. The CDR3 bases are TGTGCCAGCAGCCCGGGGCAGGGAGGGGAAAAACTGTTTTTT.

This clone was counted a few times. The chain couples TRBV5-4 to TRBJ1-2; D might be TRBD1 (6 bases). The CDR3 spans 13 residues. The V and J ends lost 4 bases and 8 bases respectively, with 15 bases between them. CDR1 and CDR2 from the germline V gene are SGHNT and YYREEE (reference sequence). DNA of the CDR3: TGTGCCAGCAGCGCACAGGGTTTAGGCGGCTACACCTTC. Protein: CASSAQGLGGYTF. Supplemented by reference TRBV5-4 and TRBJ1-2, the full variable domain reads ETGVTQSPTHLIKTRGQQVTLRCSSQSGHNTVSWYQQALGQGPQFIFQYYREEENGRGNFPPRFSGLQFPNYSSELNVNALELDDSALYLCASSAQGLGGYTFGSGTRLTVV.

CDR3 bases: TGTGCCAGCAGCCTACGGGCGGGGGGCCCGAATGAGCAGTTCTTC. As protein: CASSLRAGGPNEQFF. The rearrangement links TRBV7-3 to TRBJ2-1; 8 bases are a match to TRBD2. This CDR3 comprises 15 residues. V dropped 5 bases and J dropped 7; count of bases not matched to a gene: 10. Per germline, CDR1 SGHTA and CDR2 FQGTGA.

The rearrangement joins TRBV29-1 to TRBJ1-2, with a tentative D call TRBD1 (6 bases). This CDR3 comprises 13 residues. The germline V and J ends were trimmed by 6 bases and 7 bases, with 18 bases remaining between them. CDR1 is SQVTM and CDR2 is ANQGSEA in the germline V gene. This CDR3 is CSVETGLWGGYTF. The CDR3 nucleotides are TGCAGCGTGGAAACAGGGTTGTGGGGTGGCTACACCTTC. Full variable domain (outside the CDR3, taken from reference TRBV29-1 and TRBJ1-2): SAVISQKPSRDICQRGTSLTIQCQVDSQVTMMFWYRQQPGQSLTLIATANQGSEATYESGFVIDKFPISRPNLTFSTLTVSNMSPEDSSIYLCSVETGLWGGYTFGSGTRLTVV.

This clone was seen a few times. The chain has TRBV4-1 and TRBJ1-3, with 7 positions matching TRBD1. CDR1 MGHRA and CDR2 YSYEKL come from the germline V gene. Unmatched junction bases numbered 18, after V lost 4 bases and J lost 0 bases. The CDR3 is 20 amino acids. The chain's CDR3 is CASSPSGQGVFPSSGNTIYF. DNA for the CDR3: TGCGCCAGCAGCCCCTCAGGGCAGGGGGTTTTCCCCTCCTCTGGAAACACCATATATTTT.

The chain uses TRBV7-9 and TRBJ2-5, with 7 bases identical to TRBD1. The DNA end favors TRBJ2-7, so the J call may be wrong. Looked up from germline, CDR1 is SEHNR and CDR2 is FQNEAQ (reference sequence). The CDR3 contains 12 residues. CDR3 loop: CASSATGDEQYF. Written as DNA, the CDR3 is TGTGCCAGCAGCGCCACAGGGGACGAGCAGTACTTC.

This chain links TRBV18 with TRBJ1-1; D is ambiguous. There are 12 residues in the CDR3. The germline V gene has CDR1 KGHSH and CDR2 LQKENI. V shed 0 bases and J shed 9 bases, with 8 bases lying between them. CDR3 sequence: CASSPPSGKAFF. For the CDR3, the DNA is TGTGCCAGCTCACCACCGTCAGGTAAAGCTTTCTTT.

This CDR3 is CASSPNRDQPQHF. CDR3 in DNA: TGTGCCAGCAGCCCAAACAGGGATCAGCCCCAGCATTTT. The rearrangement joins TRBV7-6 to TRBJ1-5; D perhaps matches TRBD1 (6 bases). V lost 5 bases and J lost 5, with 10 bases in between. CDR1 and CDR2 from the germline V gene are SGHVS and FNYEAQ. The CDR3 covers 13 residues.